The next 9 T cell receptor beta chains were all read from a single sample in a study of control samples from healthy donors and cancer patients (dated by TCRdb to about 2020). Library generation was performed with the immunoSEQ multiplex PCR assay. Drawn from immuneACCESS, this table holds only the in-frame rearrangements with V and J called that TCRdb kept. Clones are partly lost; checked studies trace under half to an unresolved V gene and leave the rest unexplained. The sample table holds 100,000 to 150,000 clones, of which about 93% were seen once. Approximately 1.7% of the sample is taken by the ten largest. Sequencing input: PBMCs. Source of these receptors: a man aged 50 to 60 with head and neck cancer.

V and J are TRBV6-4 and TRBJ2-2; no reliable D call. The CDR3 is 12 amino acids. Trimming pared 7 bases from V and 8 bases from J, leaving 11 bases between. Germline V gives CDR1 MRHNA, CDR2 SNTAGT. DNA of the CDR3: TGTGCCAGCACTAACCGATTGGGGGAGCTGTTTTTT. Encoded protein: CASTNRLGELFF.

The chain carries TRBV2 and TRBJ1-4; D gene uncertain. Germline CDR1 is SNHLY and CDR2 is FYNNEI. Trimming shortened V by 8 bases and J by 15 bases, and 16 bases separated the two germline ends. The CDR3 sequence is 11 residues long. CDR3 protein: CASGEVQLVFF. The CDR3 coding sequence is TGTGCCAGCGGGGAGGTGCAACTAGTGTTTTTT.

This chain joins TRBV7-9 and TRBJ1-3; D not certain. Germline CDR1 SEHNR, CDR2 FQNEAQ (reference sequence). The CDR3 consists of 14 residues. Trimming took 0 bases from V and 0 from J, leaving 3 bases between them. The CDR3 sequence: CASSLASSGNTIYF. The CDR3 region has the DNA TGTGCCAGCAGCTTAGCGAGCTCTGGAAACACCATATATTTT.

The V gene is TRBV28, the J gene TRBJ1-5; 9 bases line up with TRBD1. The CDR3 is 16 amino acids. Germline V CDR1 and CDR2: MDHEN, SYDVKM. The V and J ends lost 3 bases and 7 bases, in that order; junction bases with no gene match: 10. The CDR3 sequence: CASSFDRDRVLQPQHF. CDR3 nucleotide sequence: TGTGCCAGCAGTTTCGACCGGGACAGGGTATTACAGCCCCAGCATTTT.

The CDR3 DNA is TGTGCCAGTAGTATCGAGACCGGAAATCAGCCCCAGCATTTT. This translates into CASSIETGNQPQHF. The genes are TRBV19 and TRBJ1-5; D is unclear. Germline-derived CDR1 and CDR2 are LNHDA and SQIVND (reference sequence). V gave up 3 bases and J gave up 4 bases, with 10 bases separating them. CDR3 length: 14 residues.

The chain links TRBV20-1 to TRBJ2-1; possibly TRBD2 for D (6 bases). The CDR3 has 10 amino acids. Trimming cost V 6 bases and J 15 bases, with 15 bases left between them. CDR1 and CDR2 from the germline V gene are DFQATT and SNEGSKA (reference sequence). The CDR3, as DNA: TGCAGTGCCATCCACGGGGGTTTGTTCTTC. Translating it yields CSAIHGGLFF.

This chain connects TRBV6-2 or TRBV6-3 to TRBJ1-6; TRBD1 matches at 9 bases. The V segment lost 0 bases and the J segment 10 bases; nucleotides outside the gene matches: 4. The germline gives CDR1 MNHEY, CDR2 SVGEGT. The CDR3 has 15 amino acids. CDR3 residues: CASSYSGQGLSPLHF. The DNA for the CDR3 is TGTGCCAGCAGTTACTCGGGACAGGGCCTCTCACCCCTCCACTTT.

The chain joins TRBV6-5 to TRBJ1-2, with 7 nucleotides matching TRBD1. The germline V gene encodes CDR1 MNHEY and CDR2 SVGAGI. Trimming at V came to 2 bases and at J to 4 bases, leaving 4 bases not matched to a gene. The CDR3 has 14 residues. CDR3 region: CASSYDDRAYGYTF. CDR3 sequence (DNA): TGTGCCAGCAGTTACGACGACAGGGCCTATGGCTACACCTTC.

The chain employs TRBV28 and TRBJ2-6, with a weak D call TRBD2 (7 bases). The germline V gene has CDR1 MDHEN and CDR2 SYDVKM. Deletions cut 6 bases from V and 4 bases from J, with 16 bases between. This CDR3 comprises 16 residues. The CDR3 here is CASRSGGAVGANVLTF. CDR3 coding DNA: TGTGCCAGCAGGAGTGGGGGGGCGGTAGGGGCCAACGTCCTGACTTTC. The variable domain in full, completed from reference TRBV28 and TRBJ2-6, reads DVKVTQSSRYLVKRTGEKVFLECVQDMDHENMFWYRQDPGLGLRLIYFSYDVKMKEKGDIPEGYSVSREKKERFSLILESASTNQTSMYLCASRSGGAVGANVLTFGAGSRLTVL.